The clone carrying this T cell receptor (beta chain) was found once. The sample is drawn from a study of blood T cell repertoires in COVID-19. The protocol was immunoSEQ multiplex PCR, while the TCRdb copy is restricted to in-frame clones and leaves out a portion. The table shows 65,000 to 80,000 clones, with over 75% occurring only once. Germline CDR1 reads SGHTA; CDR2 reads FQGTGA. CDR3 size: 15 residues. Trimming at V came to 4 bases and at J to 4 bases, leaving 5 bases not matched to a gene. The clonotype originates from a man aged 45-65 years with active COVID-19. The chain joins TRBV7-3 to TRBJ2-1, with 9 bases fitting TRBD2. Sequencing used peripheral blood. In DNA, the CDR3 is TGTGCCAGCAGCTCCGGGACTAGCACTTACAATGAGCAGTTCTTC. This codes for CASSSGTSTYNEQFF. Using reference TRBV7-3 and TRBJ2-1 for the parts outside the CDR3, the full variable domain is GAGVSQTPSNKVTEKGKYVELRCDPISGHTALYWYRQSLGQGPEFLIYFQGTGAADDSGLPNDRFFAVRPEGSVSTLKIQRTERGDSAVYLCASSSGTSTYNEQFFGPGTRLTVL.